The present entry profiles one T cell receptor beta chain with its context. The sample originates from a study of OX40 agonist ivuxolimab in advanced cancers. TCRdb's table, derived via immunoSEQ multiplex PCR, lists solely in-frame clones and lacks some. The table shows tens of thousands of clones, with about 87% occurring only once. Germline V gene data show CDR1 as KGHSH and CDR2 as LQKENI. The CDR3 is made up of 14 amino acids. Trimming cost V 1 base and J 0 bases, with 5 bases left between them. The TCR sequence derives from an adult with an advanced solid tumor such as melanoma, head and neck, liver or kidney cancer. The chain carries TRBV18 and TRBJ2-3; no clear D gene. The sequences come from CD4+ or CD8+ T cells sorted from blood, collected in a trial of the OX40 agonist ivuxolimab. This CDR3 is CASSPQRSTDTQYF. Here the CDR3 DNA reads TGTGCCAGCTCACCACAGAGGAGCACAGATACGCAGTATTTT.